This T cell receptor (beta chain) was retrieved from a study of T-cell reconstitution after alpha-beta-depleted transplantation in children. Unique molecular identifiers were built into the TCRbeta library. TCRdb reprocessed the PCR reads via MiXCR and lists one record per CDR3 protein. This repertoire shows about 980,000 distinct CDR3 sequences, about 31% found once; its top ten account for roughly 28%. Per the germline V gene, CDR1 is SGDLS and CDR2 is YYNGEE. The CDR3 runs 13 residues. Trimming stripped 0 bases from V and 6 bases from J, with 10 bases between. Points on this clonotype: Its antigen is as yet unknown.

Study observations and caveats: In patients about two months after transplant, alpha-beta T cells reportedly arose from several hundred expanded graft clones. At the one-year point after transplant, T-cell counts and TCRbeta diversity were found to come mostly from T cells that had been newly produced.

Here the sequenced sample was PBMCs, mostly from graft donor cells, taken 360 days after TCRalphabeta/CD19-depleted stem cell transplant. This TCR came from a boy younger than two who had a stem cell transplant for SCID, so the T cells may come from the graft donor. The chain is built from TRBV9 and TRBJ2-7; the D gene is possibly TRBD2 (6 bases). This CDR3 reads CASSVGGVGEQYF. The CDR3, as DNA: TGTGCCAGCAGCGTAGGGGGGGTGGGCGAGCAGTACTTC.